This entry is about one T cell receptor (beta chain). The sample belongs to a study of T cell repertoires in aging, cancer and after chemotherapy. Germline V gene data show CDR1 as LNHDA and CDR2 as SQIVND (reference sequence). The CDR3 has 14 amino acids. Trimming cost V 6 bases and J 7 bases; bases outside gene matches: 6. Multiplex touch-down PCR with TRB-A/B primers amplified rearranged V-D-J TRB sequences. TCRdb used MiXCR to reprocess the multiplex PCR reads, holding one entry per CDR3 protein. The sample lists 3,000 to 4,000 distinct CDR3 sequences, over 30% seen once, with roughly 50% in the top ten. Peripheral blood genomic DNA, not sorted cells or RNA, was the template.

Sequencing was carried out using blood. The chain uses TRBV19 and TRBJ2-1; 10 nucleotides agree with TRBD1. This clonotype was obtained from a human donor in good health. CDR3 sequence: CASRRQGAKNEQFF. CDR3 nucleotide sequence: TGTGCCAGTAGGAGACAGGGGGCGAAGAATGAGCAGTTCTTC.